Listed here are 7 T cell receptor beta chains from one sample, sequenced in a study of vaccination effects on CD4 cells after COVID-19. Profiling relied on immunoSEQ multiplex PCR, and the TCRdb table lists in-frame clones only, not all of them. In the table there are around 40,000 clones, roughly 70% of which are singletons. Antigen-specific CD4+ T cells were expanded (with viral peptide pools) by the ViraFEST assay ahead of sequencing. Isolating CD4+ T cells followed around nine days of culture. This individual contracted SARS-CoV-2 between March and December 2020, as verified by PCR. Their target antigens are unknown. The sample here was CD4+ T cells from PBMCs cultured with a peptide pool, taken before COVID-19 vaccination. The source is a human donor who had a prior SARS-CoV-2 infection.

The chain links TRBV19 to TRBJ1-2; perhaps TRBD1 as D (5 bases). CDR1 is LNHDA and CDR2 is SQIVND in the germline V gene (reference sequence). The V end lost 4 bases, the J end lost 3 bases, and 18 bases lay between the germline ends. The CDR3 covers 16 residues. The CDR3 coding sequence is TGTGCCAGTAGTACCGGTCCCCGGGGGTGGGACTATGGCTACACCTTC. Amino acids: CASSTGPRGWDYGYTF.

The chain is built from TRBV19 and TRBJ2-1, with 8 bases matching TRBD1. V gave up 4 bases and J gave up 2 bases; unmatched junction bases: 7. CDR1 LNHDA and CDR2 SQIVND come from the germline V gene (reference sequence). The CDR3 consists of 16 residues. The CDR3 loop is CASSNRDRKPYNEQFF. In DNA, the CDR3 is TGTGCCAGTAGTAACCGGGACAGGAAGCCCTACAATGAGCAGTTCTTC.

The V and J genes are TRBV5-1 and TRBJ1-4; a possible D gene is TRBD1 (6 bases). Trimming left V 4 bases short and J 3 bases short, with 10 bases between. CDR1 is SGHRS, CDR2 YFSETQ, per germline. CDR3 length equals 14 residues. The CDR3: CASSLQGPNEKLFF. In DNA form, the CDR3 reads TGCGCCAGCAGCCTACAGGGCCCTAATGAAAAACTGTTTTTT. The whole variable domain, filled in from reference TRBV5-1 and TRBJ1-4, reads KAGVTQTPRYLIKTRGQQVTLSCSPISGHRSVSWYQQTPGQGLQFLFEYFSETQRNKGNFPGRFSGRQFSNSRSEMNVSTLELGDSALYLCASSLQGPNEKLFFGSGTQLSVL.

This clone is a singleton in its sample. The CDR3 loop is CASSLVSQNTEAFF. The CDR3, as DNA: TGTGCCAGCAGCTTAGTGTCCCAGAACACTGAAGCTTTCTTT. The gene calls are TRBV7-9 and TRBJ1-1; no clear D gene. The CDR3 runs 14 residues. The V end was cut by 1 base, the J end by 1 base, with 7 bases between. The germline gives CDR1 SEHNR, CDR2 FQNEAQ (reference sequence). The whole variable domain, filled in from reference TRBV7-9 and TRBJ1-1, reads DTGVSQNPRHKITKRGQNVTFRCDPISEHNRLYWYRQTLGQGPEFLTYFQNEAQLEKSRLLSDRFSAERPKGSFSTLEIQRTEQGDSAMYLCASSLVSQNTEAFFGQGTRLTVV.

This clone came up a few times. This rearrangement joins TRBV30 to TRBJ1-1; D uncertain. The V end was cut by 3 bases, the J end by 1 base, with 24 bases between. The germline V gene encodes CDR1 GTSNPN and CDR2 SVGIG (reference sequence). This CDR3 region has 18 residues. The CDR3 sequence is CAWSAPGKVAGQNTEAFF. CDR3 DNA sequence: TGTGCCTGGAGCGCTCCCGGAAAGGTGGCAGGCCAGAACACTGAAGCTTTCTTT. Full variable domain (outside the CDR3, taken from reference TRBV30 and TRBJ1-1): SQTIHQWPATLVQPVGSPLSLECTVEGTSNPNLYWYRQAAGRGLQLLFYSVGIGQISSEVPQNLSASRPQDRQFILSSKKLLLSDSGFYLCAWSAPGKVAGQNTEAFFGQGTRLTVV.

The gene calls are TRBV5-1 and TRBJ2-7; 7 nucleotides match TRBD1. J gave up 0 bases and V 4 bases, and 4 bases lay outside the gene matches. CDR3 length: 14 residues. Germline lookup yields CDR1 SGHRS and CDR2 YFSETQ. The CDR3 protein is CASSGQVSSYEQYF. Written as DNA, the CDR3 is TGCGCCAGCAGCGGACAGGTCAGCTCCTACGAGCAGTACTTC. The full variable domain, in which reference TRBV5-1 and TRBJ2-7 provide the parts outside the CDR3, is KAGVTQTPRYLIKTRGQQVTLSCSPISGHRSVSWYQQTPGQGLQFLFEYFSETQRNKGNFPGRFSGRQFSNSRSEMNVSTLELGDSALYLCASSGQVSSYEQYFGPGTRLTVT.

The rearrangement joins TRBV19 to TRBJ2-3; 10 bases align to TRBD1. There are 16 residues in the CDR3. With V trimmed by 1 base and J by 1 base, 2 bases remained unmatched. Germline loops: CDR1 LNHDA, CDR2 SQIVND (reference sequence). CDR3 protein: CASSIVGTGGTDTQYF. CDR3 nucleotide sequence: TGTGCCAGTAGTATAGTGGGGACAGGGGGCACAGATACGCAGTATTTT.